These T cell receptor beta chains were read from a single sample in a study of a mutant IDH1 vaccine in newly diagnosed glioma. Their specific antigens are unknown. Assay used: immunoSEQ multiplex PCR; TCRdb lists only in-frame clones, some missing. Among 90,000 to 100,000 clones, around 92% were seen once, and the ten largest hold around 0.73%. The sequencing here drew on PBMCs, taken from a glioma patient whose treatment included an IDH1 peptide vaccine. These receptors all come from a woman in her forties or fifties with glioma. Both conserved end residues are part of each CDR3. Each record gives: V gene, D gene, clone size, J gene, CDR3 DNA, CDR3 protein. A D gene is named only where the DNA matches it firmly. Clone size is shown for a subset of rows, as once, few, many or a class of expanded clone.

>TRBV7-8|-|-|TRBJ2-3
TGTGCCAGCAGCCCCAGGCCCCGCGCGAGCACAGATACGCAGTATTTT
CASSPRPRASTDTQYF
>TRBV6-1|-|-|TRBJ1-5
TGTGCCAGCAGTGAAGACCCGGGCCACAATCAGCCCCAGCATTTT
CASSEDPGHNQPQHF
>TRBV5-1|TRBD1|-|TRBJ2-2
TGCGCCAGCAGCTTGTTGCAGGGGGCCGGGGAGCTGTTTTTT
CASSLLQGAGELFF
>TRBV18|-|-|TRBJ1-1
TGTGCCAGCTCACCCCCCGGGCCAGAAGCTTTCTTT
CASSPPGPEAFF
>TRBV7-9|-|-|TRBJ2-1
TGTGCCAGCAGCTTCGGGGCTAGCTCCTACAATGAGCAGTTCTTC
CASSFGASSYNEQFF
>TRBV28|-|many|TRBJ2-7
TGTGCCATCCCGGACCCCACAATAGCCTACGAGCAGTACTTC
CAIPDPTIAYEQYF
>TRBV4-2|-|-|TRBJ2-1
TGTGCCAGCAGCCCTGGGAGGACCCTTTCGAATGAGCAGTTCTTC
CASSPGRTLSNEQFF
>TRBV7-8|-|-|TRBJ2-3
TGTGCCAGCAGCCTAATCACAGATACGCAGTATTTT
CASSLITDTQYF
>TRBV9|-|once|TRBJ2-1
TGTGCCAGCAGCGTAGTTGGCAGGGAGCAGTTCTTC
CASSVVGREQFF
>TRBV9|TRBD1|-|TRBJ2-5
TGTGCCAGCAGCGTAGAGACAGGGGGTATTGGGACCCAGTACTTC
CASSVETGGIGTQYF
>TRBV11-2|TRBD1|-|TRBJ1-2
TGTGCCAGCAGCTTAGGCGGGACAGAATATGGCTACACCTTC
CASSLGGTEYGYTF
>TRBV19|TRBD1|-|TRBJ2-3
TGTGCCAGTAGTATGGGACAGGGGATATGGACTACTAGCACAGATACGCAGTATTTT
CASSMGQGIWTTSTDTQYF
>TRBV7-9|TRBD1|few|TRBJ2-5
TGTGCCAGCAGCTTAGGGACAGGGGGCTCCCAACTATACGGGGAGACCCAGTACTTC
CASSLGTGGSQLYGETQYF
>TRBV9|-|few|TRBJ2-2
TGTGCCAGCAGCGTAGACCAGGGGATAAGCCGGGAGCTGTTTTTT
CASSVDQGISRELFF
>TRBV10-1|TRBD2|few|TRBJ2-3
TGCGCCAGCAGTGAACTAGCGGGAGACGATACGCAGTATTTT
CASSELAGDDTQYF
>TRBV9|TRBD2|-|TRBJ2-1
TGTGCCAGCAGCGTAGGAGGCGGGAGCAGCTACAATGAGCAGTTCTTC
CASSVGGGSSYNEQFF
>TRBV19|-|-|TRBJ2-4
TGTGCCAGTAGTATCGCCCCCACCAACCTTCAGTACTTC
CASSIAPTNLQYF
>TRBV14|TRBD2|-|TRBJ2-1
TGTGCCAGCACCCCGACTAGCGGGAGGGACAATGAGCAGTTCTTC
CASTPTSGRDNEQFF
>TRBV5-1|-|-|TRBJ2-3
TGCGCCAGCAGCTTCAACACAGATACGCAGTATTTT
CASSFNTDTQYF
>TRBV6-1|-|-|TRBJ2-5
TGTGCCAGCAGTGAATTAGGGGGAGGAGAGACCCAGTACTTC
CASSELGGGETQYF
>TRBV28|-|-|TRBJ2-1
TGTGCCAGCAGTTATCTAGCGAACAATGAGCAGTTCTTC
CASSYLANNEQFF
>TRBV27|TRBD1|-|TRBJ2-2
TGTGCCAGCAGTCGGGACAGGAGGAACACCGGGGAGCTGTTTTTT
CASSRDRRNTGELFF
>TRBV18|-|-|TRBJ2-1
TGTGCCAGCTCCGGCAGCGGGAATGAGCAGTTCTTC
CASSGSGNEQFF
>TRBV11-3|-|-|TRBJ1-1
TGTGCCAGCAGTTCTTATGAAGCTTTCTTT
CASSSYEAFF
>TRBV11-2|TRBD1|few|TRBJ2-1
TGTGCCAGCAGCGTCACAGACAGGGGCTCCTACAATGAGCAGTTCTTC
CASSVTDRGSYNEQFF
>TRBV2|-|-|TRBJ1-1
TGTGCCAGCAAGAAGAACACTGAAGCTTTCTTT
CASKKNTEAFF
>TRBV18|TRBD1|-|TRBJ2-7
TGTGCCAGCTCACCAACCGTCGGACAGGGTTCGTACGAGCAGTACTTC
CASSPTVGQGSYEQYF
>TRBV5-1|TRBD1|-|TRBJ2-1
TGCGCCAGCAGCCTTGGACAGGGGGCTCGGAATGAGCAGTTCTTC
CASSLGQGARNEQFF
>TRBV7-9|-|-|TRBJ2-1
TGTGCCAGCCGGGGGGCTACCCCGTTCTTC
CASRGATPFF
>TRBV19|TRBD1|-|TRBJ1-1
TGTGCCAGTCACCGGGACAGGGGTTCGGGCACTGAAGCTTTCTTT
CASHRDRGSGTEAFF
>TRBV28|TRBD2|-|TRBJ2-3
TGTGCCAGCAGTTTAACTAGCGGAAACACAGATACGCAGTATTTT
CASSLTSGNTDTQYF
>TRBV5-1|-|few|TRBJ1-1
TGCGCCAGCAGCCCGCTTGGGATGAACACTGAAGCTTTCTTT
CASSPLGMNTEAFF